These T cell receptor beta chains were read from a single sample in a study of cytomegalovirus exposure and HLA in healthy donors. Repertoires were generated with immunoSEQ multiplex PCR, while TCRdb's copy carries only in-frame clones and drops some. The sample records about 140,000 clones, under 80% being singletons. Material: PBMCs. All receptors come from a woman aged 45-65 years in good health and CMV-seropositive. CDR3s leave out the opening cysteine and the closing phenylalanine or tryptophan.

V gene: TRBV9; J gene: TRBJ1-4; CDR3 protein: ASSAGQGGEKLF
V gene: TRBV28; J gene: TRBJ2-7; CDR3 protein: ASSSGRAGGLEQY
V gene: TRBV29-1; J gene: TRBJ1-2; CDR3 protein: SVVLGNGYT
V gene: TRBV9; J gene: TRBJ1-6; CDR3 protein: ASSALSGSYNSPLH
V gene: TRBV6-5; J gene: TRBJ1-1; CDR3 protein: ASLTPGQGDEAF
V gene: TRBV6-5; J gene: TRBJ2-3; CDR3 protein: ASGSRLGASTDTQY
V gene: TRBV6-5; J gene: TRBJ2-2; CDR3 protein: ASRQQGADTGELF
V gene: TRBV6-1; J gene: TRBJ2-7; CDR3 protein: ASSRTPSSYEQY
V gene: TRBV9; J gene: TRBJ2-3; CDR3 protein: ASSVRLASTDTQY
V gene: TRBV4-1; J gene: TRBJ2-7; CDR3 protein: ASSRLAVSYEQY
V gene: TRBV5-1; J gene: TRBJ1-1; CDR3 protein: ASSLAQGHTEAF
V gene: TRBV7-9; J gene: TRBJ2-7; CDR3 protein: ASSLRHGGGSYEQY
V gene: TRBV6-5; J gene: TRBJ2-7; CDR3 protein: ASSARHRDYEQY
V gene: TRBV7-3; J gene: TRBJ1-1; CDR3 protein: ASSLWGGTEAF
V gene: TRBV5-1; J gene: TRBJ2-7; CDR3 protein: ASSPGTGGYEQY
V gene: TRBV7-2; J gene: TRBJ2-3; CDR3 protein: ASTGGSGVSTDTQY
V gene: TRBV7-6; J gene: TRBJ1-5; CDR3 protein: ASSSGTGNQPQH
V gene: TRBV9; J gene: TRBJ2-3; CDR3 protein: ASSMTSGRTDTQY
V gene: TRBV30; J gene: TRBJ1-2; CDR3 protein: ASDLAGGGLGYT
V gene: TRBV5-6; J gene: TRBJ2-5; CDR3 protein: ASSLADWRGVQETQY
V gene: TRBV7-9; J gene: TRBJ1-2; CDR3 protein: ASSLAWQATNYGYT
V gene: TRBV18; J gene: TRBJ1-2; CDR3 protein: ASSRDRGGYGYT
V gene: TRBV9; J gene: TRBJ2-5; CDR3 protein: ASSPFGTGGETQY
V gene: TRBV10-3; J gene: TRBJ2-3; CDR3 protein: AISRDSSDTQY
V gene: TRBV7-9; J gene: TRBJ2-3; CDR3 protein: ASSLDFEADTQY
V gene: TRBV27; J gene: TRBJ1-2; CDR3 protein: ASSLAVRGNYGYT
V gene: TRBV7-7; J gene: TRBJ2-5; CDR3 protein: ASSPNGGAASYTQY
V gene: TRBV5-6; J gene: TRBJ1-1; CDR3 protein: ASSPETGILTEAF
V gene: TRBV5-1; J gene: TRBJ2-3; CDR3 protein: ASREGGEADTQY
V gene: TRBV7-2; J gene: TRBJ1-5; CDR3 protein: ASSLGFGRGVQPQH
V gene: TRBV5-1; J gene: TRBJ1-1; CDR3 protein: ASSLTEDSPNTEAF
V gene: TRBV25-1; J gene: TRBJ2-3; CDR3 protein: ASSEVERDTQY
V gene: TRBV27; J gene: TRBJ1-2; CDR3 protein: ASSLSPRQGGYT
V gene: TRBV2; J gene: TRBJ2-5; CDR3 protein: ASSESGGVWAQY
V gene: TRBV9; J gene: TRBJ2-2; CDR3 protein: ASSPRVPNTGELF
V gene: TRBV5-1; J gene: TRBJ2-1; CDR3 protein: ASSLARGGNEQF
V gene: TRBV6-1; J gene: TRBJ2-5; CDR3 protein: ASSLITETQETQY
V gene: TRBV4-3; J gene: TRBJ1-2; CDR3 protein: ASSQRTAPADYGYT
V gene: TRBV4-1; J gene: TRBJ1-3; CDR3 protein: ASSQEELNSGNTIY
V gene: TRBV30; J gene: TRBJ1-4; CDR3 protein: AWGRTGTGEKLF
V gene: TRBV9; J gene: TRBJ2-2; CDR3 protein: ASSVNTLDNTGELF
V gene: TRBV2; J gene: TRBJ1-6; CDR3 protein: ASRSDSAYNSPLH
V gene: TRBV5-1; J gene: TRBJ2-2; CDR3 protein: ASSSGAYRNTGELF
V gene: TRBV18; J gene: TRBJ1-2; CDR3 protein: ASSLDRNYGYT
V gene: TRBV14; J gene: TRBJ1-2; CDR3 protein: ASSQVRQATNYGYT
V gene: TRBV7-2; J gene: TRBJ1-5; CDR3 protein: ASSFGQGSNQPQH
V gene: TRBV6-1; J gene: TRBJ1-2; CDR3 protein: ASSENRVGYT
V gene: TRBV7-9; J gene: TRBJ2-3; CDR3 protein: ASSLALGGRAGTDTQY
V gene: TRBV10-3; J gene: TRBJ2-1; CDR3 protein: AIRGTGHSGNEQF
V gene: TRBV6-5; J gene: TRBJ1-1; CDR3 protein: ASSAWTGNTEAF
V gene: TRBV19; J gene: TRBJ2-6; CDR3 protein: ASSTHRGANVLT